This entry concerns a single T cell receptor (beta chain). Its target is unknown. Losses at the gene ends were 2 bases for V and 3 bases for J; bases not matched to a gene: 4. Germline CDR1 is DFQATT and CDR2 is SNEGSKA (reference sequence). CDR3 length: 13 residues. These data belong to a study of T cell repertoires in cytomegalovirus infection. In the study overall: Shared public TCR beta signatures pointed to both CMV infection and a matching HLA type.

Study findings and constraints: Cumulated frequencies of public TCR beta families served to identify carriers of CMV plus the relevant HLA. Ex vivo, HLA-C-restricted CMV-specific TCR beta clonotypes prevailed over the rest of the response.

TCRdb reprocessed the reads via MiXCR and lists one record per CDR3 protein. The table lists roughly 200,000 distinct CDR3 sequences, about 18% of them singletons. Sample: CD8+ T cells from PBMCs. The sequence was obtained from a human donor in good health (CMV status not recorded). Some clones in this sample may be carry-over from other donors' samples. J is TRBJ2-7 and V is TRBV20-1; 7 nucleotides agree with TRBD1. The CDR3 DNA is TGCAGTGCTAGATATAGGGACAGCTACGAGCAGTACTTC. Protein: CSARYRDSYEQYF.